This is a list of T cell receptor beta chains from one sample in a study of blood T cell repertoires in COVID-19. The table came from immunoSEQ multiplex PCR; TCRdb's copy has only in-frame clones and leaves some out. The data contain some 120,000 clones, around 90% of them seen just once; the ten biggest clones take up around 3.8%. The sample taken for sequencing was peripheral blood. The receptors here all came from a man aged 50 to 60 with active COVID-19. CDR3s leave out the opening cysteine and the closing phenylalanine or tryptophan. Fields, in order: V gene, J gene, CDR3 protein.

V: TRBV5-5; J: TRBJ2-6; CDR3: ASSGTSGGAPGANVLT
V: TRBV11-2; J: TRBJ1-1; CDR3: ASCREVNTEAF
V: TRBV3-1/TRBV3-2; J: TRBJ2-5; CDR3: ASSQIAGVDQETQY
V: TRBV14; J: TRBJ2-7; CDR3: ASSHWDRDLEQY
V: TRBV6-6; J: TRBJ1-5; CDR3: ASSYQSNQPQH
V: TRBV2; J: TRBJ1-2; CDR3: ASVPDAGGYT
V: TRBV5-1; J: TRBJ2-1; CDR3: ASSLDKQGNEQF
V: TRBV27; J: TRBJ1-1; CDR3: ASRTRKGDDAF
V: TRBV30; J: TRBJ1-1; CDR3: AWSVGQGVNTEAF
V: TRBV19; J: TRBJ2-7; CDR3: ASTPSGGFSYEQY
V: TRBV6-6; J: TRBJ2-7; CDR3: ASSLAGPTYEQY
V: TRBV9; J: TRBJ2-3; CDR3: ASSPGGNTDTQY
V: TRBV11-1; J: TRBJ2-7; CDR3: ASSRDSSYEQY
V: TRBV7-9; J: TRBJ2-6; CDR3: ASSLNGVAGANVLT
V: TRBV5-8; J: TRBJ1-1; CDR3: ASSLRIGQTMNTEAF
V: TRBV7-8; J: TRBJ2-5; CDR3: ASSWGLAGENEETQY
V: TRBV3-1/TRBV3-2; J: TRBJ2-1; CDR3: ASSHNTLLADEQF
V: TRBV19; J: TRBJ1-5; CDR3: ASSGPTGANQPQH
V: TRBV5-4; J: TRBJ1-2; CDR3: ASSFETGINYGYT
V: TRBV2; J: TRBJ2-3; CDR3: ASQSAPSGGAGADTQY
V: TRBV6-6; J: TRBJ2-3; CDR3: ASSYLEGTDTQY
V: TRBV4-1; J: TRBJ2-6; CDR3: ASSPDLAGANVLT
V: TRBV18; J: TRBJ1-1; CDR3: ASSSGQGADTEAF
V: TRBV7-3; J: TRBJ2-2; CDR3: ASSLNSPGSGGELF
V: TRBV19; J: TRBJ2-3; CDR3: ASSIEGLARSDTQY
V: TRBV3-1/TRBV3-2; J: TRBJ2-2; CDR3: ASSQTGLNTGELF
V: TRBV6-5; J: TRBJ1-1; CDR3: ASSYSAVGNTEAF
V: TRBV6-5; J: TRBJ1-5; CDR3: ASSYQLNQPQH
V: TRBV25-1; J: TRBJ2-3; CDR3: ASSVAGADTQY
V: TRBV5-6; J: TRBJ1-2; CDR3: ASSLVLIRNSNGYT
V: TRBV7-2; J: TRBJ1-1; CDR3: ASSLVGGTVNTEAF
V: TRBV5-1; J: TRBJ1-2; CDR3: ASSWGQGPSGYT
V: TRBV7-8; J: TRBJ2-7; CDR3: ASSSLYEQY
V: TRBV18; J: TRBJ2-7; CDR3: ASSGTSPYEQY
V: TRBV7-8; J: TRBJ2-3; CDR3: ASSLGGHGTDTQY
V: TRBV25-1; J: TRBJ2-6; CDR3: ASGIGGSGANVLT
V: TRBV6-5; J: TRBJ1-1; CDR3: ASTEIQGFRTEAF
V: TRBV5-5; J: TRBJ1-1; CDR3: ASSPKTGANTEAF
V: TRBV5-8; J: TRBJ2-1; CDR3: ASSFASDRRYNEQF
V: TRBV18; J: TRBJ2-3; CDR3: ASSPRTSGADTQY
V: TRBV29-1; J: TRBJ2-3; CDR3: SVSRGSPTDTQY
V: TRBV19; J: TRBJ1-1; CDR3: ASIGSQENTEAF